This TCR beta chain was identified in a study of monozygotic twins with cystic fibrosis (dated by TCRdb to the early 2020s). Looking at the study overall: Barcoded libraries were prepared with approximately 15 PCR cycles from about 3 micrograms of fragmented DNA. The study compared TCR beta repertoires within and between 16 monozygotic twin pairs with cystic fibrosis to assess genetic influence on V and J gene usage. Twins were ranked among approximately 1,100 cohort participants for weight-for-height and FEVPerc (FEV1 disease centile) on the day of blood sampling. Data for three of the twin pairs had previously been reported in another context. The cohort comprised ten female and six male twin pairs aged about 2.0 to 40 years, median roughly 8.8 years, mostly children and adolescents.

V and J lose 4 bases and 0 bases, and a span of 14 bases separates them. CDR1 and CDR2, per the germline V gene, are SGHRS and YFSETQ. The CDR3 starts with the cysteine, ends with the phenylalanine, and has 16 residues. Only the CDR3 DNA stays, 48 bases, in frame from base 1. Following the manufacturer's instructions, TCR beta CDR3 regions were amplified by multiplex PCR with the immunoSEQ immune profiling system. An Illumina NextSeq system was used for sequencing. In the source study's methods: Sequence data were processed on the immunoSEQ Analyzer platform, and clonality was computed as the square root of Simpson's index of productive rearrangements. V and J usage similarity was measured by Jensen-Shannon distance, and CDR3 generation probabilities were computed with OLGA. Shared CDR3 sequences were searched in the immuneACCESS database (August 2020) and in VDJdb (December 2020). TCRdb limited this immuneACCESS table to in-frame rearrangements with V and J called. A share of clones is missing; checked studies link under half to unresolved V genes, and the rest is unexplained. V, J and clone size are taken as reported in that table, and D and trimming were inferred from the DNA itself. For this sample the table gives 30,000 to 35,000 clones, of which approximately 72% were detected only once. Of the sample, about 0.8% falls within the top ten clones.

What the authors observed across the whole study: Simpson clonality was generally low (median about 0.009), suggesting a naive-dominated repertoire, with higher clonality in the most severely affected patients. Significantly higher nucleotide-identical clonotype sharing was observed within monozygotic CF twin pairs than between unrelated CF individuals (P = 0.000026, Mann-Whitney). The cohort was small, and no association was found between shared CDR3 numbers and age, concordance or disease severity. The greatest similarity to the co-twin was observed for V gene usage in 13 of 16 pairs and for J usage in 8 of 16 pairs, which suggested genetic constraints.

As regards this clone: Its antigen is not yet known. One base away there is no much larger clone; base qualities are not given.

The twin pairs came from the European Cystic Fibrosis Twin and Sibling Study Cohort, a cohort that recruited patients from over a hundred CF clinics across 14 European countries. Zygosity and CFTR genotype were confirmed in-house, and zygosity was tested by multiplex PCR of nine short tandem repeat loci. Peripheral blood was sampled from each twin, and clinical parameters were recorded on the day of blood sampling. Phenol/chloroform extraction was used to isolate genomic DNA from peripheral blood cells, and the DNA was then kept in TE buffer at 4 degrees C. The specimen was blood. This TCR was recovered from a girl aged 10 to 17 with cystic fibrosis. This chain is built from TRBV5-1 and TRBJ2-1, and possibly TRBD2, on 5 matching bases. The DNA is TGCGCCAGCAGCCTCTGGAGCGGAAGCTCCTACAATGAGCAGTTCTTC. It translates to CASSLWSGSSYNEQFF.